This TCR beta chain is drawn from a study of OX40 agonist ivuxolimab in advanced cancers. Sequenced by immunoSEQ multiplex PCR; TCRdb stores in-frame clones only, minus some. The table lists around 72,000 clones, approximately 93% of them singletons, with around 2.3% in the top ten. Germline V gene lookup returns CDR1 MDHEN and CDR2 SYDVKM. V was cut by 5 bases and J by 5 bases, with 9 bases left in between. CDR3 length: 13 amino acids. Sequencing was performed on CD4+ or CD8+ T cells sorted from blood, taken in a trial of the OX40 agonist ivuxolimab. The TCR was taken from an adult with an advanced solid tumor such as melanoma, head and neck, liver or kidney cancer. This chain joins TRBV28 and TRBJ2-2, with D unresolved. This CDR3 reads CASSPAVTGELFF. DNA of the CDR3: TGTGCCAGCAGTCCGGCGGTGACCGGGGAGCTGTTTTTT. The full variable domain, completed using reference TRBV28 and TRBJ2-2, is DVKVTQSSRYLVKRTGEKVFLECVQDMDHENMFWYRQDPGLGLRLIYFSYDVKMKEKGDIPEGYSVSREKKERFSLILESASTNQTSMYLCASSPAVTGELFFGEGSRLTVL.